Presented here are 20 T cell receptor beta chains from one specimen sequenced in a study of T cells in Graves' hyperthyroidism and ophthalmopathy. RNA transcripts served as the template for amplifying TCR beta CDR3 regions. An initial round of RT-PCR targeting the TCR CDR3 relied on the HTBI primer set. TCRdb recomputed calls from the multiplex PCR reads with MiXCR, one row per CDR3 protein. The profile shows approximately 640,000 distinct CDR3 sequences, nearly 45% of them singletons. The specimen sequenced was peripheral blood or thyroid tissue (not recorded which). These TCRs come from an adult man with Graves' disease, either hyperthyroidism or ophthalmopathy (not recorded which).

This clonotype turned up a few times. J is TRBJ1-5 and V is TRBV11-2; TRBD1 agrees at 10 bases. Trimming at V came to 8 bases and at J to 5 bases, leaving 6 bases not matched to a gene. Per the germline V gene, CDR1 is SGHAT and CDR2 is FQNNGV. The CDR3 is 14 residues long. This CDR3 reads CASWETGGDQPQHF. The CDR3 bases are TGTGCCAGCTGGGAGACAGGGGGCGATCAGCCCCAGCATTTT.

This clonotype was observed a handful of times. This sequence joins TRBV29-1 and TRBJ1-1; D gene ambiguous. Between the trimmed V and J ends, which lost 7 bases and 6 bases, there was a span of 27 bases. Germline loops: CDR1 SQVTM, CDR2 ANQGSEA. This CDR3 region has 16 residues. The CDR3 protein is CSAPGRDAPRPAEAFF. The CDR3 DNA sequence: TGCAGCGCCCCCGGCCGAGACGCCCCAAGACCCGCTGAAGCTTTCTTT. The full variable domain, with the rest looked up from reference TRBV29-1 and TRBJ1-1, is SAVISQKPSRDICQRGTSLTIQCQVDSQVTMMFWYRQQPGQSLTLIATANQGSEATYESGFVIDKFPISRPNLTFSTLTVSNMSPEDSSIYLCSAPGRDAPRPAEAFFGQGTRLTVV.

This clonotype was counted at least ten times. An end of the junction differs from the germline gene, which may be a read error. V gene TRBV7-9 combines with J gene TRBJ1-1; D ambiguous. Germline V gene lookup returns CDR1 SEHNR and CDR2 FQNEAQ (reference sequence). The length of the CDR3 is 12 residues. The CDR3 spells CASSQVGVRAFF. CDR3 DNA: TGCGCCAGCAGCCAAGTTGGGGTTCGAGCTTTCTTT. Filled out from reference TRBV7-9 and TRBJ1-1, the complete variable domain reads DTGVSQNPRHKITKRGQNVTFRCDPISEHNRLYWYRQTLGQGPEFLTYFQNEAQLEKSRLLSDRFSAERPKGSFSTLEIQRTEQGDSAMYLCASSQVGVRAFFGQGTRLTVV.

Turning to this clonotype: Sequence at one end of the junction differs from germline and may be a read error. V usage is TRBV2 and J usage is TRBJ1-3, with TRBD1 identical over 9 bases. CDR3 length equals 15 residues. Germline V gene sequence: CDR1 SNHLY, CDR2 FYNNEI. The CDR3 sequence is CATSDGTGHGYTIYF. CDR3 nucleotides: TGTGCCACCAGTGACGGGACAGGGCATGGCTACACCATATATTTT.

The CDR3 sequence is CSGLLPGGAYNEQFF. CDR3 nucleotides: TGCAGCGGCCTCCTTCCGGGAGGGGCCTACAATGAGCAGTTCTTC. The V gene is TRBV29-1, the J gene TRBJ2-1; 8 nucleotides agree with TRBD2. The CDR3 has 15 amino acids. The V and J ends lost 7 bases and 2 bases, in that order; junction bases with no gene match: 10. Germline V gene sequence: CDR1 SQVTM, CDR2 ANQGSEA.

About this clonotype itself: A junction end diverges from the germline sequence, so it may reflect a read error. The CDR3 coding sequence is TGTGCCAGCAGTCCGTGGACTAGCTCTGGCCAAGAGACCCAGCACTTC. This encodes CASSPWTSSGQETQHF. The chain couples TRBV6-6 to TRBJ2-5, with 8 bases identical to TRBD2. The germline V gene has CDR1 MNHNY and CDR2 SVGAGI (reference sequence). This CDR3 is built from 16 residues.

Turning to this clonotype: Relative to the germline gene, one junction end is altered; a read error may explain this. The CDR3 sequence: CSARRGTGDNRPQHF. As DNA, the CDR3 is TGCAGTGCTAGAAGGGGGACAGGGGATAATCGGCCCCAGCATTTT. V and J are TRBV20-1 and TRBJ1-5; 10 nucleotides align to TRBD1. CDR1 is DFQATT, CDR2 SNEGSKA, per germline (reference sequence). The CDR3 totals 15 residues.

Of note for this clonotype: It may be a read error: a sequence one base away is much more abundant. Here the CDR3 DNA reads TGTGCCACCCGTGATTTGTCAGGGTCTCCGGTCCAGTACTTC. As protein: CATRDLSGSPVQYF. The chain uses TRBV24-1 and TRBJ2-5; D may be TRBD1 (5 bases). CDR1 and CDR2 from the germline V gene are KGHDR and SFDVKD. The CDR3 is 14 amino acids.

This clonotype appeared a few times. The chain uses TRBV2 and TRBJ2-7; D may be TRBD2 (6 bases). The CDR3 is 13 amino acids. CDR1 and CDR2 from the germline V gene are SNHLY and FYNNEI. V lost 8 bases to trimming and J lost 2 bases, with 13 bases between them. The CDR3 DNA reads TGTGCCAGCTTATTGGAGGGCCCCTACGAGCAGTACTTC. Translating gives CASLLEGPYEQYF.

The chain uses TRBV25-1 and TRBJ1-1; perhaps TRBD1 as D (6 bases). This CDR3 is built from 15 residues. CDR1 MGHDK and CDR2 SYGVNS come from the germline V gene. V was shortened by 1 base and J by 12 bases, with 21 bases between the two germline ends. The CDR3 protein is CASSELEPLRRGTFF. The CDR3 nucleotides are TGTGCCAGCAGTGAATTGGAGCCGTTGAGAAGGGGGACTTTCTTT.

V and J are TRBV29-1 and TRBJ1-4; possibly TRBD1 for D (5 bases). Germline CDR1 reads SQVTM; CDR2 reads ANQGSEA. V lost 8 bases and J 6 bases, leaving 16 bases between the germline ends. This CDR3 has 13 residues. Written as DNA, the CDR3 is TGCAGCCTTGCGTCCAGGGCGGATGAAAAACTGTTTTTT. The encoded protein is CSLASRADEKLFF.

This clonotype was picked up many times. CDR3 amino acids: CASSGDINTEAFF. CDR3 bases: TGTGCCAGCAGCGGGGATATAAACACTGAAGCTTTCTTT. The chain uses TRBV9 and TRBJ1-1, with D uncertain. This CDR3 contains 13 residues. V lost 3 bases, J lost 2 bases, and 8 bases lay in between. Germline V gene sequence: CDR1 SGDLS, CDR2 YYNGEE. The complete variable domain, with remaining parts taken from reference TRBV9 and TRBJ1-1, reads DSGVTQTPKHLITATGQRVTLRCSPRSGDLSVYWYQQSLDQGLQFLIQYYNGEERAKGNILERFSAQQFPDLHSELNLSSLELGDSALYFCASSGDINTEAFFGQGTRLTVV.

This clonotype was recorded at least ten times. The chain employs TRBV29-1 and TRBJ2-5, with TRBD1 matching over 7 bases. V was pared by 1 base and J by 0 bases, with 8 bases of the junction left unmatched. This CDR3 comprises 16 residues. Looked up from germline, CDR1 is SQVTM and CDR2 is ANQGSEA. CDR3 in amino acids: CSVEGGAGGHQETQYF. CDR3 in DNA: TGCAGCGTTGAAGGAGGGGCAGGGGGACACCAAGAGACCCAGTACTTC.

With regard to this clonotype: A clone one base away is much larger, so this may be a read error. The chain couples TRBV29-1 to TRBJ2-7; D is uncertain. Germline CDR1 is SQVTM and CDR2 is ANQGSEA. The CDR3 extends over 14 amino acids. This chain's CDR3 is CSVEVGMGYYGQYF. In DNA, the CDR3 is TGCAGCGTTGAAGTAGGGATGGGGTACTACGGGCAGTACTTC.

CDR3 sequence (DNA): TGTGCCAGCAGTGAAAGTAGGGCCAGAGACGCTGAAGCTTTCTTT. Amino acids: CASSESRARDAEAFF. The chain couples TRBV6-1 to TRBJ1-1; the D is unclear. The CDR3 spans 15 residues. The V gene's germline CDR1 is MNHNS and CDR2 SASEGT. The ends were cut back, 2 bases at V and 6 bases at J, with 16 bases in the middle.

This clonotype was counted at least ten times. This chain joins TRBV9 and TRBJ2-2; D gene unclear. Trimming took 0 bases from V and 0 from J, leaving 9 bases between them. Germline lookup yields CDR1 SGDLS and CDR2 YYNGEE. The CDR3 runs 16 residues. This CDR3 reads CASSVAPAANTGELFF. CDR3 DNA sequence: TGTGCCAGCAGCGTAGCACCGGCAGCGAACACCGGGGAGCTGTTTTTT. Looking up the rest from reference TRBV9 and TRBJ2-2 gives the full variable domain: DSGVTQTPKHLITATGQRVTLRCSPRSGDLSVYWYQQSLDQGLQFLIQYYNGEERAKGNILERFSAQQFPDLHSELNLSSLELGDSALYFCASSVAPAANTGELFFGEGSRLTVL.

The CDR3 region has the DNA TGTGCCAGCAGCCAATCACTAGGCGAGCAGTACCAAGAGACCCAGTACTTC. Amino acid sequence: CASSQSLGEQYQETQYF. The chain has TRBV3-1 and TRBJ2-5, with D possibly matching TRBD2 (5 bases). In germline, CDR1 is LGHDT, CDR2 YNNKEL (reference sequence). The V end was cut by 2 bases, the J end by 0 bases, with 16 bases between. The CDR3 spans 17 residues.

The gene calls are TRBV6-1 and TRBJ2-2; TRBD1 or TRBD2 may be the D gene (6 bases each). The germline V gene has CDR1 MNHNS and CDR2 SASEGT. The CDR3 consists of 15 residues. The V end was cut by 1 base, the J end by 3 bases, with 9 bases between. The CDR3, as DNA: TGTGCCAGCAGTGAAGGGGGGGCGTACACCGGGGAGCTGTTTTTT. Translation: CASSEGGAYTGELFF.

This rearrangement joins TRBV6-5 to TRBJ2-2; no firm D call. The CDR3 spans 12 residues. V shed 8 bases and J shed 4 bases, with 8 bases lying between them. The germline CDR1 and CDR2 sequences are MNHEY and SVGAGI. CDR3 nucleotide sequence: TGTGCCAGCTTTACGGGCACCGGGGAGCTGTTTTTT. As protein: CASFTGTGELFF.

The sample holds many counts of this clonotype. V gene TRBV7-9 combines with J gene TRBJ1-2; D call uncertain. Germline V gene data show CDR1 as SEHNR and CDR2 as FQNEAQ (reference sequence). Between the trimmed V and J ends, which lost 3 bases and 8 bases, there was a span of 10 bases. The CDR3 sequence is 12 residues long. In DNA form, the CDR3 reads TGTGCCAGCAGCTTTTTGGGAAACGGCTACACCTTC. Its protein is CASSFLGNGYTF.